This T cell receptor (beta chain) is drawn from a study of blood T cells in healthy people across ages (dated by TCRdb to the mid-2010s). Some background on the complete study: Template switching captured roughly one uniquely barcoded TCR beta cDNA molecule per two T cells in model experiments. To track age-related changes in TCR beta repertoire diversity, the study relied on deep sequencing normalized with unique cDNA molecular identifiers. The donors were split into four age groups: young (average around 17 years), middle-aged (39), aged (over 55) and long-lived (approximately 89). To avoid experimental bias, donors of different ages were distributed randomly across sequencing lanes. For two donors (one aged 18 to 30 and one aged 80 or older), the study analyzed two additional independent replicas of 1 million unique cDNA reads from the same blood draw.

Donors were 39 systemically healthy Caucasian individuals from Russia aged roughly 6 to 90 years. Around 10 milliliters of peripheral blood were collected from each donor into EDTA-treated Vacutainer tubes. Ficoll-Paque density-gradient centrifugation was used to isolate PBMCs, with at least 7 million per sample. Total RNA was extracted from PBMCs with Trizol reagent, with at least 5.5 micrograms obtained per sample. For every donor, an aliquot of PBMCs went through flow cytometry to measure the percentages of naive CD45RAhigh/CD27high T cells. CDR1 and CDR2 are read off the germline V gene as SGHDN and FVKESK. Deletion took 0 bases off V and 4 bases off J, with a span of 9 bases between the germline ends. From its cysteine to its phenylalanine, the CDR3 spans 14 amino acids. Just the 42-base CDR3 DNA is kept, in frame starting at base 1. General study outcomes and caveats: Observed TCR beta diversity per million T cells fell roughly linearly with age, and a significant reduction was already apparent by age around 40. Estimates of total diversity based on one million sequenced T cells were regarded as lower bounds and as underestimates. Because the CMV infection status of the donors was unknown, age-related changes in expanded clonotypes may potentially have been confounded. A strong correlation was found between observed TCR beta diversity and the percentage of naive T cells measured by flow cytometry. Conclusive comparison of naive and antigen-experienced compartments was prevented by the profiling of bulk unsorted PBMCs. Compared with the aged group, more naive CD4+ T cells, fewer expanded clones and increased TCR diversity were shown by the long-lived group, suggesting age selection.

Note on this clonotype: Its antigen remains undetermined. No base quality values were provided; no much bigger clone lies one nucleotide off.

The method behind the library was 5' RACE. Sequencing was performed on an Illumina HiSeq 2500. A second PCR of about 6 to 11 cycles was performed with a sample-barcoded 5' primer and a J-beta primer mix. A unique molecular identifier was introduced onto each TCR beta cDNA molecule by a template-switch 5' adaptor carrying 12 random nucleotides. Each sample yielded at least 2.5 million CDR3-containing paired-end reads. The Mint cDNA synthesis kit, primed by a TRBC-specific oligonucleotide, was used to synthesize first-strand cDNA from all RNA. Following uracil-DNA glycosylase treatment, all cDNA underwent a first 18-cycle PCR with the universal primers M1SS and BC2_uni_R. Processing in the source paper ran as follows. Normalization of each sample was performed by random selection of 1 million high-quality reads, each carrying a distinct molecular identifier. Reads sharing molecular identifiers were discarded rather than binned into consensus sequences. MiTCR, run with a Q25 quality threshold and the strictest error-elimination algorithm, handled CDR3 identification, clonotype clustering and error correction. A nonparametric unseen species model with Euler transformation was used to estimate lower-bound total TCR beta diversity. The public reads were quality trimmed at Q25 with fastp and then assembled into clones with MiXCR by TCRdb, keeping productive beta chains. Rows are unified per CDR3 protein, each entry keeping the most common DNA and genes. In this record, the V and J calls reflect TCRdb's handling and not the investigators' own analysis. Present in this sample are around 800,000 distinct CDR3 sequences, around half of which were seen just once. The ten largest clones represent around a sixth of the sample.

Source material: blood. The sequence joins TRBV14 to TRBJ1-1; TRBD1 is perhaps the D gene, given 5 matching bases. The sequence came from a man at least 80 years old in good health. The CDR3 protein is CASSQDMGGTEAFF. In nucleotide form, the sequence is TGTGCCAGCAGCCAAGATATGGGGGGCACTGAAGCTTTCTTT.